One and the same sample provided the 11 T cell receptor beta chains below, sequenced in a study of PD-L1 blockade in urothelial cancer. Using immunoSEQ multiplex PCR, the repertoire was profiled, and TCRdb retains in-frame clones only, with some absent. The sample consists of about 95,000 clones, roughly 84% of them appearing once. Time point denoted: pretreatment peripheral blood. Sequencing used PBMCs, obtained around atezolizumab (anti-PD-L1) treatment. The receptors were gathered from a man in his sixties with urothelial cancer.

This rearrangement joins TRBV7-9 to TRBJ1-1, with D perhaps matching TRBD1 (5 bases). CDR1 is SEHNR and CDR2 is FQNEAQ in the germline V gene (reference sequence). The length of the CDR3 is 15 residues. Trimming pared 5 bases from V and 1 base from J, leaving 14 bases between. For the CDR3, the DNA is TGTGCCAGCAGCCCTGGATGGGGGGGGAACACTGAAGCTTTCTTT. Protein: CASSPGWGGNTEAFF. Based on the CDR3 plus reference TRBV7-9 and TRBJ1-1, the full variable domain is DTGVSQNPRHKITKRGQNVTFRCDPISEHNRLYWYRQTLGQGPEFLTYFQNEAQLEKSRLLSDRFSAERPKGSFSTLEIQRTEQGDSAMYLCASSPGWGGNTEAFFGQGTRLTVV.

This clone has only a few counts. This chain uses TRBV28 with TRBJ2-5, with D perhaps TRBD2 (5 bases). The CDR3 covers 16 residues. Germline V gives CDR1 MDHEN, CDR2 SYDVKM. The V end lost 6 bases, the J end lost 5 bases, and 22 bases lay between the germline ends. CDR3 coding DNA: TGTGCCAGCAGCACCCGGAGTAGCGTTTGGTGGGAGACCCAGTACTTC. Protein sequence: CASSTRSSVWWETQYF.

The chain is built from TRBV7-8 and TRBJ2-7, with TRBD2 matching 14 bases. The CDR3 consists of 18 residues. In germline, CDR1 is SGHVS, CDR2 FQNEAQ. V lost 0 bases, J lost 1 base, and 5 bases stayed unmatched. The CDR3 nucleotides are TGTGCCAGCAGCTTAGCGACTAGCGGGAGGGCTGGGTCCTACGAGCAGTACTTC. It codes for CASSLATSGRAGSYEQYF. Combining the CDR3 with reference TRBV7-8 and TRBJ2-7 gives the whole variable domain GAGVSQSPRYKVAKRGQDVALRCDPISGHVSLFWYQQALGQGPEFLTYFQNEAQLDKSGLPSDRFFAERPEGSVSTLKIQRTQQEDSAVYLCASSLATSGRAGSYEQYFGPGTRLTVT.

This sequence joins TRBV6-1 and TRBJ1-2; tentative D call: TRBD1 (6 bases). This CDR3 is 14 amino acids long. Germline V gene sequence: CDR1 MNHNS, CDR2 SASEGT. Trimming removed 2 bases from V and 2 bases from J, with 9 bases in between. The CDR3 region has the DNA TGTGCCAGCAGTGAATTTGACAGGAACTATGGCTACACCTTC. Its translation is CASSEFDRNYGYTF.

This chain uses TRBV19 with TRBJ1-1, with 7 bases matching TRBD1. Germline assignment: CDR1 LNHDA and CDR2 SQIVND (reference sequence). This CDR3 region has 16 residues. V was pared by 3 bases and J by 0 bases, with 7 bases of the junction left unmatched. The DNA of the CDR3 is TGTGCCAGTAGTATTTGGACAGGAGGAGTGAACACTGAAGCTTTCTTT. This encodes CASSIWTGGVNTEAFF.

V and J are TRBV13 and TRBJ2-3; D unresolved. Germline-derived CDR1 and CDR2 are PRHDT and FYEKMQ (reference sequence). V was pared by 1 base and J by 3 bases, with 5 bases between. This CDR3 has 13 amino acids. The CDR3 bases are TGTGCCAGCAGCTTAGAACGGACAGATACGCAGTATTTT. It is translated as CASSLERTDTQYF.

The genes are TRBV27 and TRBJ2-7; 10 nucleotides align to TRBD2. In germline, CDR1 is MNHEY, CDR2 SMNVEV (reference sequence). J lost 7 bases, V lost 7 bases, and 22 bases had no gene match. The CDR3 sequence is 18 residues long. CDR3 DNA: TGTGCCAGCACGCGCGCCCCCCTTTTAGCGGGAGGTAGAGAGGAGCAGTACTTC. Residues: CASTRAPLLAGGREEQYF.

In nucleotides, the CDR3 is TGTGCCAGCAGCTACGCCGGGGCCGGGGAGCTGTTTTTT. Protein: CASSYAGAGELFF. The V and J genes are TRBV7-8 and TRBJ2-2, with D maybe TRBD2 (5 bases). The germline V and J ends were trimmed by 4 bases and 6 bases, with 9 bases remaining between them. Germline V gene lookup returns CDR1 SGHVS and CDR2 FQNEAQ. The CDR3 covers 13 residues.

The chain is built from TRBV5-1 and TRBJ2-1; D possibly corresponds to TRBD1 (6 bases). The CDR3 runs to 14 residues. Trimming cost V 7 bases and J 5 bases, with 16 bases left between them. The germline V gene has CDR1 SGHRS and CDR2 YFSETQ. As DNA, the CDR3 is TGCGCCAGCGCCAGGGGACCCGGAGACAATGAGCAGTTCTTC. This sequence encodes CASARGPGDNEQFF.

This chain links TRBV6-5 with TRBJ2-2; the D is unclear. There are 14 residues in the CDR3. Germline CDR1 MNHEY, CDR2 SVGAGI. Trimming left V 7 bases short and J 1 base short, with 10 bases between. CDR3 sequence (DNA): TGTGCCAGCACACCGGGTCTGAACACCGGGGAGCTGTTTTTT. It specifies CASTPGLNTGELFF.

The rearrangement joins TRBV6-6 to TRBJ2-1, with 8 positions matching TRBD2. Germline CDR1 MNHNY, CDR2 SVGAGI (reference sequence). The CDR3 extends over 15 amino acids. Trimming removed 4 bases from V and 0 bases from J; junction bases left unmatched: 2. CDR3 DNA: TGTGCCAGCAGTTCAGCGGGGGACTCCTACAATGAGCAGTTCTTC. Residues: CASSSAGDSYNEQFF.